Presented here are 8 T cell receptor beta chains from one specimen sequenced in a study of shared clonotypes between healthy human individuals. Profiled with immunoSEQ multiplex PCR; TCRdb holds only in-frame clones, not every one. The sample shows some 1.5 million clones, 96% of them seen only once. What was sequenced was naive CD4+ T cells sorted from blood. Stated subset: CD45RA+ positively selected. These receptors were taken from a young man in good health.

The J gene is TRBJ2-4, the V gene TRBV5-4, with D hard to call. V was clipped by 2 bases and J by 7 bases, with 13 bases between them. CDR1 SGHNT and CDR2 YYREEE come from the germline V gene (reference sequence). The CDR3 is 14 amino acids. The CDR3 sequence: CASSLLGISNIQYF. CDR3 coding DNA: TGTGCCAGCAGCTTATTGGGGATCTCGAACATTCAGTACTTC. Together with reference TRBV5-4 and TRBJ2-4, the CDR3 gives the full variable domain: ETGVTQSPTHLIKTRGQQVTLRCSSQSGHNTVSWYQQALGQGPQFIFQYYREEENGRGNFPPRFSGLQFPNYSSELNVNALELDDSALYLCASSLLGISNIQYFGAGTRLSVL.

The rearrangement uses TRBV27 and TRBJ2-6; no definite D call. The CDR3 has 15 amino acids. V was clipped by 3 bases and J by 0 bases, with 6 bases between them. Looked up from germline, CDR1 is MNHEY and CDR2 is SMNVEV (reference sequence). CDR3 region: CASSFQSSGANVLTF. DNA for the CDR3: TGTGCCAGCAGTTTTCAAAGCTCTGGGGCCAACGTCCTGACTTTC.

J is TRBJ2-7 and V is TRBV27; 8 nucleotides align to TRBD2. This CDR3 has 15 residues. Germline CDR1 and CDR2: MNHEY and SMNVEV (reference sequence). After removal of 4 bases from V and 6 bases from J, the junction contained 11 bases not matched to a gene. The CDR3 region is CASSSGTRGSSEQYF. CDR3 nucleotides: TGTGCCAGCAGTTCCGGGACTAGAGGATCGTCCGAGCAGTACTTC.

This chain connects TRBV19 to TRBJ2-2; D might be TRBD1 (6 bases). This CDR3 has 12 residues. V lost 5 bases, J lost 6 bases, and 7 bases lay in between. CDR1 and CDR2 (germline): LNHDA, SQIVND (reference sequence). The CDR3 sequence is CASSEGAGELFF. CDR3 in DNA: TGTGCCAGTAGTGAGGGGGCCGGGGAGCTGTTTTTT.

As DNA, the CDR3 is TGCAGCGTTGTGGGGGACAGGGCCTATGGCTACACCTTC. This encodes CSVVGDRAYGYTF. The chain is built from TRBV29-1 and TRBJ1-2; 9 nucleotides line up with TRBD1. There are 13 residues in the CDR3. Germline-derived CDR1 and CDR2 are SQVTM and ANQGSEA. Trimming removed 4 bases from V and 4 bases from J; junction bases left unmatched: 4.

V usage is TRBV28 and J usage is TRBJ2-7; tentative D call: TRBD1 (6 bases). Trimming removed 5 bases at V and 6 bases at J, with 8 bases between. The CDR3 runs 11 residues. The germline CDR1 and CDR2 sequences are MDHEN and SYDVKM. The CDR3 loop reads CASSQGSEQYF. The CDR3 nucleotides are TGTGCCAGCAGTCAGGGGAGCGAGCAGTACTTC.

The chain links TRBV5-5 to TRBJ2-4, with no clear D. Per the germline V gene, CDR1 is SGHKS and CDR2 is YYEKEE (reference sequence). The CDR3 length is 13 residues. The V and J ends lost 1 base and 7 bases respectively, with 9 bases between them. For the CDR3, the DNA is TGTGCCAGCAGCTTGAAACCGTGGAACATTCAGTACTTC. Translation gives CASSLKPWNIQYF.

This rearrangement joins TRBV27 to TRBJ1-2; D unclear. In germline, CDR1 is MNHEY, CDR2 SMNVEV (reference sequence). The V gene lost 7 bases and the J gene lost 8 bases, with 5 bases spanning the gap. This CDR3 region has 9 residues. The CDR3 bases are TGTGCCAGCATAGGAGGCTACACCTTC. Amino acid sequence: CASIGGYTF.